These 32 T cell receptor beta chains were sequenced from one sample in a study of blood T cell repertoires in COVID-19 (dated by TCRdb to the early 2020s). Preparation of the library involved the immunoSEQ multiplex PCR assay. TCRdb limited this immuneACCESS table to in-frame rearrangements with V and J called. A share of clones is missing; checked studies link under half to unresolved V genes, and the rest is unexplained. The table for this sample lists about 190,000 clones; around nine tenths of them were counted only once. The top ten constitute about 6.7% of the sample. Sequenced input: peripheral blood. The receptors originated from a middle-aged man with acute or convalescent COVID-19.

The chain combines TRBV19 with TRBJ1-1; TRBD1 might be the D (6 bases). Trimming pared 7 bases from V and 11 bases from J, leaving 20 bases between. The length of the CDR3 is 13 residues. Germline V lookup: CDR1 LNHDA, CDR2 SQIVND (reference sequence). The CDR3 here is CASNPGGRRRAFF. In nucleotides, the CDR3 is TGTGCCAGTAACCCCGGGGGGCGCAGGCGGGCTTTCTTT. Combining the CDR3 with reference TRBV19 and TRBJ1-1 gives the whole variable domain DGGITQSPKYLFRKEGQNVTLSCEQNLNHDAMYWYRQDPGQGLRLIYYSQIVNDFQKGDIAEGYSVSREKKESFPLTVTSAQKNPTAFYLCASNPGGRRRAFFGQGTRLTVV.

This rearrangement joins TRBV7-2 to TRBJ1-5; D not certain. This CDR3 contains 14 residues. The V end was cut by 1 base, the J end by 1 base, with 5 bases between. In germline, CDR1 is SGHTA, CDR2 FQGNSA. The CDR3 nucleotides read TGTGCCAGCAGCTTAGAACGGAGCAATCAGCCCCAGCATTTT. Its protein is CASSLERSNQPQHF.

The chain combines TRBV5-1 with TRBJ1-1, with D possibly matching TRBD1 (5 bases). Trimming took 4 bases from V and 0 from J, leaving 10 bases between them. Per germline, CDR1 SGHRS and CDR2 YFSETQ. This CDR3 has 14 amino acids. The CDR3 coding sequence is TGCGCCAGCAGCATCGACAGCCTGAACACTGAAGCTTTCTTT. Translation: CASSIDSLNTEAFF.

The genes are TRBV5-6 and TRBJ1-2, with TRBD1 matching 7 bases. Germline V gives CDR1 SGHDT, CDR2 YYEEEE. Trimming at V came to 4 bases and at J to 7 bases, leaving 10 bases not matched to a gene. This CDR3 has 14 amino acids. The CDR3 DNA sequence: TGTGCCAGCAGCCGGCCCAGGGGGGCGAGTGGCTACACCTTC. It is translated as CASSRPRGASGYTF.

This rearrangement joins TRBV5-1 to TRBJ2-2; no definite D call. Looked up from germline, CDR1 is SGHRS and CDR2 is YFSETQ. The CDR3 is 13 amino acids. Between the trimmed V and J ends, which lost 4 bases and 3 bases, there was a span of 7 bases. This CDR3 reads CASSLQDTGELFF. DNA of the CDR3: TGCGCCAGCAGCCTCCAGGACACCGGGGAGCTGTTTTTT.

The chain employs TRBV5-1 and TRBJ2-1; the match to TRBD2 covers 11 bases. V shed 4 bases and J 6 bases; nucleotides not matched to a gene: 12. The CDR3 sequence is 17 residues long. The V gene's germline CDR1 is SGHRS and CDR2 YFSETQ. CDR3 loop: CASSPFFSGGGSNEQFF. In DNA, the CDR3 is TGCGCCAGCAGCCCCTTCTTTAGCGGGGGGGGAAGCAATGAGCAGTTCTTC.

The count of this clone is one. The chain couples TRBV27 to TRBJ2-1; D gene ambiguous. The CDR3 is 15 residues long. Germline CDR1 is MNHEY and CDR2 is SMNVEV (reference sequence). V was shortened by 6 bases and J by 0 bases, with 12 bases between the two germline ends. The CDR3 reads CASSPFVASYNEQFF. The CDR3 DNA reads TGTGCCAGCAGCCCTTTCGTAGCCTCCTACAATGAGCAGTTCTTC.

This CDR3 reads CASSVGLAGISGELFF. The CDR3 nucleotides are TGTGCCAGCAGCGTAGGGTTAGCGGGGATAAGTGGGGAGCTGTTTTTT. This chain joins TRBV9 and TRBJ2-2, with 8 positions matching TRBD2. Germline V CDR1 and CDR2: SGDLS, YYNGEE. Losses at the gene ends were 0 bases for V and 8 bases for J; bases not matched to a gene: 9. The CDR3 consists of 16 residues.

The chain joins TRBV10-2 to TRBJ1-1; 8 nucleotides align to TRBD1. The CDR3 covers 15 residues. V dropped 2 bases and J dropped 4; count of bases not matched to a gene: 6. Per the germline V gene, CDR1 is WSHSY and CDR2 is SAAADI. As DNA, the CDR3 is TGCGCCAGCAGTGAGAACCTTGGACAGGGCACTGAAGCTTTCTTT. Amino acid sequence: CASSENLGQGTEAFF.

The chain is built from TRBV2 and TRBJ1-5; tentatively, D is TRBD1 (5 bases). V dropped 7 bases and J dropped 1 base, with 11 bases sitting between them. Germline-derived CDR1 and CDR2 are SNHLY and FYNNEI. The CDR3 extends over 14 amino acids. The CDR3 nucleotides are TGTGCCAGCAAGGACACGACGAGCAATCAGCCCCAGCATTTT. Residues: CASKDTTSNQPQHF.

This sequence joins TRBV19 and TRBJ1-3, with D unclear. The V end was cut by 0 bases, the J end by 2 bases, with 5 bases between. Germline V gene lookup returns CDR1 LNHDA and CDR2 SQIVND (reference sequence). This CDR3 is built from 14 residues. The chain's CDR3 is CASSIDSAGNTIYF. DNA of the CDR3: TGTGCCAGTAGTATAGATTCCGCTGGAAACACCATATATTTT.

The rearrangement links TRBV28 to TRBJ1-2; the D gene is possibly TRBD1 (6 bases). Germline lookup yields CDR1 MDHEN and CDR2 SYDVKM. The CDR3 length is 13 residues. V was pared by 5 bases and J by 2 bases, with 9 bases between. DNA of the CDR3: TGTGCCAGCAGTACAGGGACGAACTATGGCTACACCTTC. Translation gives CASSTGTNYGYTF.

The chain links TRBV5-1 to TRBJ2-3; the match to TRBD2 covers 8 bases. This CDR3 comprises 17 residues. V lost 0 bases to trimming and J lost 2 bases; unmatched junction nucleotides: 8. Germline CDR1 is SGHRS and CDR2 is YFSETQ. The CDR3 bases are TGCGCCAGCAGCTTGGCGGGCCCAGCGGGGGACACAGATACGCAGTATTTT. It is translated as CASSLAGPAGDTDTQYF.

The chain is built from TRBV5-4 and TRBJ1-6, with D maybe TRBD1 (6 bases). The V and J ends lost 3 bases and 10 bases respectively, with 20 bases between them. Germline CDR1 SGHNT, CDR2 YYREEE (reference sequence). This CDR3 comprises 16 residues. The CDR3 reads CASSWGQVGAGSPLHF. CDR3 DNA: TGTGCCAGCAGCTGGGGTCAGGTGGGGGCAGGCTCACCCCTCCACTTT.

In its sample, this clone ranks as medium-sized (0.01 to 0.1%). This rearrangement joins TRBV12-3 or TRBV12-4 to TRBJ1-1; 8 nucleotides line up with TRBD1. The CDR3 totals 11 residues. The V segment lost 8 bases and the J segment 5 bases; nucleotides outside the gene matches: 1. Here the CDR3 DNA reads TGTGCCAGCTGGGACAGGACTGAAGCTTTCTTT. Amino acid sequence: CASWDRTEAFF.

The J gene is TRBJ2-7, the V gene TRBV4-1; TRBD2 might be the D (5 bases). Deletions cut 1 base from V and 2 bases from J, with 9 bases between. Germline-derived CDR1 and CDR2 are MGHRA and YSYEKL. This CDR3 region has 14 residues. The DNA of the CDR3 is TGCGCCAGCAGCCAAGGAGGGAATCCCTACGAGCAGTACTTC. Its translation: CASSQGGNPYEQYF.

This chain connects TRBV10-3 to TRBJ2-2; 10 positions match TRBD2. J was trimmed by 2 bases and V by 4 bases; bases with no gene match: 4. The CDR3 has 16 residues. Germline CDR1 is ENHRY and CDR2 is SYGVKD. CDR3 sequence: CAISGTSGANTGELFF. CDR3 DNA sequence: TGTGCCATCAGTGGAACTAGCGGGGCTAACACCGGGGAGCTGTTTTTT.

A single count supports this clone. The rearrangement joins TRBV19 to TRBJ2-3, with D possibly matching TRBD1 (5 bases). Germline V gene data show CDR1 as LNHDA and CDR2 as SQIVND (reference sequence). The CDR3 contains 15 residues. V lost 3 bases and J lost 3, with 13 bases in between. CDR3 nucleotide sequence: TGTGCCAGTAGTATCTTAGGGGCCGAGACAGATACGCAGTATTTT. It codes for CASSILGAETDTQYF.

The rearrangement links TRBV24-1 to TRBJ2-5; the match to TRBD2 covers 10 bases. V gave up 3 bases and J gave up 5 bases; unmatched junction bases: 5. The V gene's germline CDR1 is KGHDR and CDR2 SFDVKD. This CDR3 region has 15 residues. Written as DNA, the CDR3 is TGTGCCACCAGTGATCAAGCGGGGGGGAGGGAGACCCAGTACTTC. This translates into CATSDQAGGRETQYF.

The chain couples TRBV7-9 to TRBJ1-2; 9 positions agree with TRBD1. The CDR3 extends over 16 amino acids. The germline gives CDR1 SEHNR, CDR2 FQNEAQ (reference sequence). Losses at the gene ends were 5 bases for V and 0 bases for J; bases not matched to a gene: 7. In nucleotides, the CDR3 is TGTGCCAGCAGCGTGGGACAGGGAAAAACTAACTATGGCTACACCTTC. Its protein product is CASSVGQGKTNYGYTF.

The CDR3 reads CASSGLFSGNTIYF. The CDR3 bases are TGTGCCAGCAGCGGGCTTTTCTCTGGAAACACCATATATTTT. This chain links TRBV5-5 with TRBJ1-3; D gene ambiguous. Trimming took 4 bases from V and 0 from J, leaving 8 bases between them. The CDR3 is made up of 14 amino acids. Germline assignment: CDR1 SGHKS and CDR2 YYEKEE (reference sequence).

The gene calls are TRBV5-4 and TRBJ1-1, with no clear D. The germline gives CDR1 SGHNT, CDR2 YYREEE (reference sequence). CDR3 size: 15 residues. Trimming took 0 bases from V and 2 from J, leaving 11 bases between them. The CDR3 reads CASSLGVSSNTEAFF. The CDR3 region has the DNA TGTGCCAGCAGCTTGGGAGTCTCCTCTAACACTGAAGCTTTCTTT.

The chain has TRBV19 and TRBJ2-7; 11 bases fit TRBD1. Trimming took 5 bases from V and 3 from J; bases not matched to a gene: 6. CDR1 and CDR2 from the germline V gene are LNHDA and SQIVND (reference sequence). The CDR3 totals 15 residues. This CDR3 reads CASSVRDRGGYEQYF. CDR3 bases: TGTGCCAGTAGTGTTCGGGACAGGGGGGGCTACGAGCAGTACTTC.

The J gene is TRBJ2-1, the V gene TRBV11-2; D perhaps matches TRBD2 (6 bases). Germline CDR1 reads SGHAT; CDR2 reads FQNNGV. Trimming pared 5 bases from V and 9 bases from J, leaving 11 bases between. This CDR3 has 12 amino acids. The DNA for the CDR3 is TGTGCCAGCAGCCACGACGGGGGTGAGCAGTTCTTC. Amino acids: CASSHDGGEQFF.

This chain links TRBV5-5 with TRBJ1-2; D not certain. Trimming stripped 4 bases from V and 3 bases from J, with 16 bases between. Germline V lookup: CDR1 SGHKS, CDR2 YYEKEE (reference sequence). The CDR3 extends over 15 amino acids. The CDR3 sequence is CASSLAPEAYYGYTF. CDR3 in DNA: TGTGCCAGCAGCCTCGCCCCCGAAGCTTACTATGGCTACACCTTC.

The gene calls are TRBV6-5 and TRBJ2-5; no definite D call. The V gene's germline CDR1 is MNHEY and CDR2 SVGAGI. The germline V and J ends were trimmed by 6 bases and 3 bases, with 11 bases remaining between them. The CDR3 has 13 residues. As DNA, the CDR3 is TGTGCCAGCAGCCTAGGTGGAAAAGAGACCCAGTACTTC. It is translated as CASSLGGKETQYF.

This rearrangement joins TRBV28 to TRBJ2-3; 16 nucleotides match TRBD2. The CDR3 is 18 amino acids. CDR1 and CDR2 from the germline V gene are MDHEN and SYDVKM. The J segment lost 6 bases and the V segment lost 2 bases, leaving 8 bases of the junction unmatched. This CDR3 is CASSLPGTSGGAIDTQYF. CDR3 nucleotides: TGTGCCAGCAGTTTACCCGGGACTAGCGGGGGGGCCATCGATACGCAGTATTTT.

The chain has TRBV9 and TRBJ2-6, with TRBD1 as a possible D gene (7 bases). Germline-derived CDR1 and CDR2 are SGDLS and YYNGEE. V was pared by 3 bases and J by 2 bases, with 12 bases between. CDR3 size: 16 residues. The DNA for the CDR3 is TGTGCCAGCAGCGCCAGGGGGACTGCTGGGGCCAACGTCCTGACTTTC. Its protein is CASSARGTAGANVLTF. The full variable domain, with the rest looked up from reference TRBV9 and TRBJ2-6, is DSGVTQTPKHLITATGQRVTLRCSPRSGDLSVYWYQQSLDQGLQFLIQYYNGEERAKGNILERFSAQQFPDLHSELNLSSLELGDSALYFCASSARGTAGANVLTFGAGSRLTVL.

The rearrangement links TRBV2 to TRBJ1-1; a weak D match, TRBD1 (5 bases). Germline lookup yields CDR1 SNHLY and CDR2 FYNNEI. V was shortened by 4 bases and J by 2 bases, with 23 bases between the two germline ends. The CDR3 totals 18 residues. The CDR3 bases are TGTGCCAGCAGTGTCACGGGGGTCCTCCGGGGCCTTAACACTGAAGCTTTCTTT. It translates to CASSVTGVLRGLNTEAFF. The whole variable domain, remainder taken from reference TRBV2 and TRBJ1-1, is EPEVTQTPSHQVTQMGQEVILRCVPISNHLYFYWYRQILGQKVEFLVSFYNNEISEKSEIFDDQFSVERPDGSNFTLKIRSTKLEDSAMYFCASSVTGVLRGLNTEAFFGQGTRLTVV.

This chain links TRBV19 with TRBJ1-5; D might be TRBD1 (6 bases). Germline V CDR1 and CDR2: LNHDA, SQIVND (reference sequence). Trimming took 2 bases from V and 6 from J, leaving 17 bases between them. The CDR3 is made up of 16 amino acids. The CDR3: CASSIFRGAVPQPQHF. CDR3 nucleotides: TGTGCCAGTAGTATATTCAGGGGCGCGGTTCCTCAGCCCCAGCATTTT. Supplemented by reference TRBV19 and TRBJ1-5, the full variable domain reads DGGITQSPKYLFRKEGQNVTLSCEQNLNHDAMYWYRQDPGQGLRLIYYSQIVNDFQKGDIAEGYSVSREKKESFPLTVTSAQKNPTAFYLCASSIFRGAVPQPQHFGDGTRLSIL.

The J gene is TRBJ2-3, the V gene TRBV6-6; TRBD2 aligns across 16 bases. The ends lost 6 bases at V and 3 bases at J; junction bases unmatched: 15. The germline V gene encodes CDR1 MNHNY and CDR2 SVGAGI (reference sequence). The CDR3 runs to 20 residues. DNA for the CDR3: TGTGCCAGCAGCTCCTGGTTGCCGGGACTAGCGGGGGGGATGACAGATACGCAGTATTTT. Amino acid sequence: CASSSWLPGLAGGMTDTQYF.

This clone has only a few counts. This CDR3 reads CASSQASGGALSEQFF. The CDR3 DNA reads TGTGCCAGCAGCCAAGCCAGCGGGGGGGCCTTGTCCGAGCAGTTCTTC. The rearrangement uses TRBV4-2 and TRBJ2-1, with TRBD2 matching 10 bases. CDR1 is LGHNA, CDR2 YNFKEQ, per germline. Unmatched junction bases numbered 10, after V lost 1 base and J lost 10 bases. CDR3 length: 16 amino acids.